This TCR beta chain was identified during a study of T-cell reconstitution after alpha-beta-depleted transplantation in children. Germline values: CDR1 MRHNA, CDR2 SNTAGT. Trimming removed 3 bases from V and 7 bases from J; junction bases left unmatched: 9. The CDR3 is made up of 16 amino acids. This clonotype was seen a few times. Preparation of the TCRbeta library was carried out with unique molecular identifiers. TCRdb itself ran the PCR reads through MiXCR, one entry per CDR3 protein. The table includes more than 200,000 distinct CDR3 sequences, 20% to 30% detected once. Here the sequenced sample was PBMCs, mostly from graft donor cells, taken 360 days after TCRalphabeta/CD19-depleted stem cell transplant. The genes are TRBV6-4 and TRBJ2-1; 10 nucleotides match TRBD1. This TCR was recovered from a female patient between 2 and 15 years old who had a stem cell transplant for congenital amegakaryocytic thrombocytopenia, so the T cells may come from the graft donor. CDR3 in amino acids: CASSETPGQGSNEQFF. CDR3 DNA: TGTGCCAGCAGTGAAACGCCGGGACAGGGGTCAAATGAGCAGTTCTTC.